These T cell receptor beta chains were read from a single sample in a study of T cell changes during pregnancy in multiple sclerosis. Measured with immunoSEQ multiplex PCR; TCRdb has only the in-frame clones, and not every one. Among around 35,000 clones listed, less than 95% were seen once. Material: CD8+ T cells from peripheral blood mononuclear cells, obtained in the first trimester of pregnancy. The receptors here all came from a female donor with multiple sclerosis, enrolled in a pregnancy study. CDR3s include the opening cysteine and the closing phenylalanine or tryptophan. A D gene is named only where the DNA matches it firmly. Expanded clones get a size class; other rows say once, few or many, or leave the size out.

.,once,TRBV27,TRBJ2-7,CASSSQITSLVGEQYF,TGTGCCAGCAGTTCGCAGATCACCTCACTAGTGGGCGAGCAGTACTTC
TRBD2,.,TRBV9,TRBJ2-7,CASSPFSGISYEQYF,TGTGCCAGCAGCCCTTTTAGCGGGATCAGCTACGAGCAGTACTTC
.,.,TRBV19,TRBJ1-1,CASSIAPGARNTEAFF,TGTGCCAGTAGTATTGCGCCAGGGGCTCGTAACACTGAAGCTTTCTTT
TRBD1,.,TRBV6-4,TRBJ2-3,CASSDSQGGGSTDTQYF,TGTGCCAGCAGTGACTCCCAAGGGGGCGGAAGCACAGATACGCAGTATTTT
.,.,TRBV7-5,TRBJ1-5,CARSLNPYRGQCQPQHF,TGTGCCAGAAGCTTAAATCCTTACAGGGGGCAGTGCCAGCCCCAGCATTTT
TRBD2,.,TRBV6-1,TRBJ2-1,CASSEALAGTYNEQFF,TGTGCCAGCAGTGAAGCTCTAGCGGGGACTTACAATGAGCAGTTCTTC
TRBD1,.,TRBV27,TRBJ2-5,CASSSIQSGGKETQYF,TGTGCCAGCAGTTCCATCCAATCAGGGGGCAAGGAGACCCAGTACTTC
TRBD2,.,TRBV4-1,TRBJ2-3,CASSPRLAGSTDTQYF,TGCGCCAGCAGCCCCCGACTAGCGGGAAGCACAGATACGCAGTATTTT
.,.,TRBV28,TRBJ2-7,CASSFVTPPYEQYF,TGTGCCAGCAGTTTCGTGACACCTCCCTACGAGCAGTACTTC
.,.,TRBV28,TRBJ2-5,CASSWEATETQYF,TGTGCCAGCAGTTGGGAGGCGACGGAGACCCAGTACTTC
.,.,TRBV7-9,TRBJ2-7,CASGGSSYEQYF,TGTGCCAGCGGAGGTTCTTCCTACGAGCAGTACTTC
.,.,TRBV29-1,TRBJ2-7,CSVVGTLAYEQYF,TGCAGCGTTGTGGGGACACTAGCCTACGAGCAGTACTTC
.,.,TRBV4-3,TRBJ2-7,CASSQEPTGEQYF,TGCGCCAGCAGCCAGGAACCCACAGGCGAGCAGTACTTC
TRBD1,.,TRBV28,TRBJ2-7,CASRNPGQVVTYEQYF,TGTGCCAGCCGCAACCCGGGACAGGTCGTTACCTACGAGCAGTACTTC
TRBD2,.,TRBV5-4,TRBJ2-1,CASSSAAIGTSGSYNEQFF,TGTGCCAGCAGCTCTGCGGCGATAGGGACTAGCGGCTCCTACAATGAGCAGTTCTTC
.,few,TRBV20-1,TRBJ2-4,CSANVQNIQYF,TGCAGTGCTAATGTCCAGAACATTCAGTACTTC
TRBD2,.,TRBV28,TRBJ2-3,CASSSWTSASTDTQYF,TGTGCCAGCAGTTCTTGGACTAGCGCTAGCACAGATACGCAGTATTTT
.,few,TRBV6-4,TRBJ2-3,CASSAADTDTQYF,TGTGCCAGCAGTGCTGCGGACACAGATACGCAGTATTTT
.,.,TRBV7-9,TRBJ1-3,CASSLKVRSSGNTIYF,TGTGCCAGCAGCTTAAAAGTTCGCAGCTCTGGAAACACCATATATTTT
.,.,TRBV4-1,TRBJ1-5,CASSQEIAGSNQPQHF,TGCGCCAGCAGCCAAGAGATTGCGGGGAGCAATCAGCCCCAGCATTTT
.,.,TRBV4-3,TRBJ1-1,CASSQTTLGGRNTEAFF,TGCGCCAGCAGCCAAACTACTCTCGGGGGAAGGAACACTGAAGCTTTCTTT
TRBD1,.,TRBV9,TRBJ2-7,CASSVSGTGPYEQYF,TGTGCCAGCAGCGTATCGGGGACAGGGCCCTACGAGCAGTACTTC
.,.,TRBV2,TRBJ2-7,CASSVGATESTYEQYF,TGTGCCAGCAGTGTAGGGGCGACAGAAAGCACCTACGAGCAGTACTTC
.,once,TRBV7-9,TRBJ1-1,CASSPHRVAFF,TGTGCCAGCAGCCCCCACAGGGTAGCTTTCTTT
TRBD1,.,TRBV27,TRBJ1-1,CASSFLRTGQDTEAFF,TGTGCCAGCAGTTTCCTTCGGACAGGGCAGGACACTGAAGCTTTCTTT
TRBD2,.,TRBV6-5,TRBJ2-7,CASSWGTSGYEQYF,TGTGCCAGCAGTTGGGGGACTAGCGGCTACGAGCAGTACTTC
TRBD1,.,TRBV6-5,TRBJ2-3,CASSSTGGTDTQYF,TGTGCCAGCAGTTCGACAGGGGGCACAGATACGCAGTATTTT
TRBD2,.,TRBV27,TRBJ2-7,CASSLGEGYEQYF,TGTGCCAGCAGTTTAGGGGAGGGCTACGAGCAGTACTTC
.,.,TRBV27,TRBJ2-3,CASSLLPGRTDTQYF,TGTGCCAGCAGTTTACTTCCAGGCCGCACAGATACGCAGTATTTT
TRBD1,.,TRBV6-5,TRBJ2-7,CASSYTTGDEQYF,TGTGCCAGCAGTTACACGACAGGGGATGAGCAGTACTTC
TRBD2,.,TRBV25-1,TRBJ2-3,CASIGLAPDTQYF,TGTGCCAGCATCGGACTAGCGCCAGATACGCAGTATTTT
.,once,TRBV15,TRBJ2-7,CATSSAGEGYEQYF,TGTGCCACCAGCTCCGCGGGTGAGGGATACGAGCAGTACTTC
.,.,TRBV28,TRBJ1-3,CASSLPLLGGGNTIYF,TGTGCCAGCAGTTTACCCCTGCTGGGAGGAGGAAACACCATATATTTT
.,.,TRBV27,TRBJ2-7,CASSPPAGYEQYF,TGTGCCAGCAGTCCCCCAGCAGGTTACGAGCAGTACTTC
.,.,TRBV2,TRBJ2-5,CASIQDVETQYF,TGTGCCAGCATCCAGGATGTTGAGACCCAGTACTTC
.,.,TRBV5-1,TRBJ2-1,CASSVGSPLLNEQFF,TGCGCCAGCAGCGTGGGATCCCCACTACTCAATGAGCAGTTCTTC
.,.,TRBV19,TRBJ1-2,CASSLTGNYGYTF,TGTGCCAGTAGCCTTACAGGGAACTATGGCTACACCTTC
.,.,TRBV19,TRBJ2-7,CASSISGSAYEQYF,TGTGCCAGTAGTATATCGGGGTCGGCCTACGAGCAGTACTTC
TRBD2,.,TRBV7-6,TRBJ2-1,CASRNSGRNGNEQFF,TGTGCCAGCCGGAATAGCGGGAGAAACGGGAATGAGCAGTTCTTC
.,.,TRBV7-3,TRBJ2-3,CASSLTSVSTDTQYF,TGTGCCAGCAGCTTAACCAGCGTTAGCACAGATACGCAGTATTTT
TRBD2,.,TRBV7-6,TRBJ2-7,CASSLGLAGGPPYEQYF,TGTGCCAGCAGCTTGGGACTAGCGGGAGGCCCCCCCTACGAGCAGTACTTC
TRBD1,.,TRBV27,TRBJ1-1,CASSLGTGGFTEAFF,TGTGCCAGCAGCCTAGGGACAGGGGGCTTCACTGAAGCTTTCTTT
TRBD2,.,TRBV28,TRBJ2-5,CASSPSTGTRRDQETQYF,TGTGCCAGCAGTCCGTCTACCGGGACTAGAAGGGACCAAGAGACCCAGTACTTC
.,.,TRBV11-1,TRBJ2-1,CASSLGVTEEAYNEQFF,TGTGCCAGCAGCTTAGGCGTGACCGAGGAGGCTTACAATGAGCAGTTCTTC
.,.,TRBV5-6,TRBJ2-7,CASSQSTGPDLYEQYF,TGTGCCAGCAGCCAATCAACAGGACCTGACCTCTACGAGCAGTACTTC
TRBD2,few,TRBV4-2,TRBJ2-7,CASSQEGGGSYEQYF,TGTGCCAGCAGCCAAGAGGGCGGGGGCTCCTACGAGCAGTACTTC
.,.,TRBV7-6,TRBJ1-5,CASSLADRHYSNQPQHF,TGTGCCAGCAGCTTAGCGGACAGACACTATAGCAATCAGCCCCAGCATTTT
.,.,TRBV13,TRBJ2-5,CASSLKRQETQYF,TGTGCCAGCAGCTTAAAGCGTCAAGAGACCCAGTACTTC
.,.,TRBV2,TRBJ2-7,CAGSTMTYEQYF,TGTGCCGGGTCGACAATGACCTACGAGCAGTACTTC
.,.,TRBV2,TRBJ2-5,CASSGQRRQETQYF,TGTGCCAGCAGTGGTCAGCGAAGACAAGAGACCCAGTACTTC
.,.,TRBV6-1,TRBJ2-7,CASSFGDSEQYF,TGTGCCAGCAGTTTCGGGGATTCCGAGCAGTACTTC
.,few,TRBV29-1,TRBJ2-3,CSVRGSADTQYF,TGCAGCGTACGAGGGAGCGCAGATACGCAGTATTTT
TRBD2,.,TRBV27,TRBJ2-7,CASSPGLGYEQYF,TGTGCCAGCAGTCCCGGACTAGGATACGAGCAGTACTTC
.,.,TRBV18,TRBJ2-2,CASSTAPARNTGELFF,TGTGCCAGCTCGACGGCACCGGCTAGGAACACCGGGGAGCTGTTTTTT
.,.,TRBV28,TRBJ2-5,CASSTIGEMETQYF,TGTGCCAGCAGCACCATCGGGGAGATGGAGACCCAGTACTTC
TRBD1,.,TRBV9,TRBJ2-1,CASSGGTGDYNEQFF,TGTGCCAGCAGCGGGGGGACAGGGGATTACAATGAGCAGTTCTTC
.,.,TRBV4-1,TRBJ1-2,CASSQDRNSGELNYGYTF,TGCGCCAGCAGCCAAGACCGAAACTCCGGGGAACTAAACTATGGCTACACCTTC
TRBD1,.,TRBV7-9,TRBJ1-5,CASSLADRGKAQPQHF,TGTGCCAGCAGCTTAGCCGACAGGGGTAAGGCTCAGCCCCAGCATTTT
.,.,TRBV9,TRBJ2-3,CASSVGPGHPRDTQYF,TGTGCCAGCAGCGTGGGACCGGGACATCCCAGGGATACGCAGTATTTT